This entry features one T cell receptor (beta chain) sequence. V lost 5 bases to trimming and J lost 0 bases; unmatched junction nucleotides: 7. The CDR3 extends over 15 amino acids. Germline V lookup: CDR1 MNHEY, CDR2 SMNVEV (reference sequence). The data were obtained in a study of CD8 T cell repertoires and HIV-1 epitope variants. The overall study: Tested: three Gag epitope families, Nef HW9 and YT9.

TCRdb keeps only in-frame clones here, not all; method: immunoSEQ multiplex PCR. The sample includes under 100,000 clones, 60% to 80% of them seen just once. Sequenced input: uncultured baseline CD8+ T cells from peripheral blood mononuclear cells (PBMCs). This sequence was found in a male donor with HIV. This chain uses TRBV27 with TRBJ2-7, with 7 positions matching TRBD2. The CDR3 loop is CASSKGGISSYEQYF. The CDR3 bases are TGTGCCAGCAGTAAGGGAGGGATAAGCTCCTACGAGCAGTACTTC.